These 2 T cell receptor beta chains share one sample of origin, sequenced in a study of OX40 agonist ivuxolimab in advanced cancers. TCRdb keeps only in-frame clones here, not all; method: immunoSEQ multiplex PCR. The table has about 93,000 clones, roughly 90% seen once; the top ten hold roughly 2.6%. The source was CD4+ or CD8+ T cells sorted from blood, collected in a trial of the OX40 agonist ivuxolimab. Receptors originate from an adult with an advanced solid tumor such as melanoma, head and neck, liver or kidney cancer.

The chain has TRBV11-2 and TRBJ2-5; the D call may be TRBD1 or TRBD2 (5 bases each). This CDR3 contains 15 residues. Between the trimmed V and J ends, which lost 0 bases and 7 bases, there was a span of 15 bases. Germline values: CDR1 SGHAT, CDR2 FQNNGV. This CDR3 is CASSLDRGPWGTQYF. Written as DNA, the CDR3 is TGTGCCAGCAGCTTAGATCGGGGCCCATGGGGGACCCAGTACTTC.

In the case of this clone: Other DNA sequences of this sample code for an identical CDR3. The J gene is TRBJ1-1, the V gene TRBV19; no firm D call. Germline loops: CDR1 LNHDA, CDR2 SQIVND (reference sequence). This CDR3 has 13 amino acids. V was pared by 3 bases and J by 1 base, with 6 bases between. In DNA, the CDR3 is TGTGCCAGTAGTATCTTGGGGAACACTGAAGCTTTCTTT. Translating gives CASSILGNTEAFF. The full variable domain, completed using reference TRBV19 and TRBJ1-1, is DGGITQSPKYLFRKEGQNVTLSCEQNLNHDAMYWYRQDPGQGLRLIYYSQIVNDFQKGDIAEGYSVSREKKESFPLTVTSAQKNPTAFYLCASSILGNTEAFFGQGTRLTVV.